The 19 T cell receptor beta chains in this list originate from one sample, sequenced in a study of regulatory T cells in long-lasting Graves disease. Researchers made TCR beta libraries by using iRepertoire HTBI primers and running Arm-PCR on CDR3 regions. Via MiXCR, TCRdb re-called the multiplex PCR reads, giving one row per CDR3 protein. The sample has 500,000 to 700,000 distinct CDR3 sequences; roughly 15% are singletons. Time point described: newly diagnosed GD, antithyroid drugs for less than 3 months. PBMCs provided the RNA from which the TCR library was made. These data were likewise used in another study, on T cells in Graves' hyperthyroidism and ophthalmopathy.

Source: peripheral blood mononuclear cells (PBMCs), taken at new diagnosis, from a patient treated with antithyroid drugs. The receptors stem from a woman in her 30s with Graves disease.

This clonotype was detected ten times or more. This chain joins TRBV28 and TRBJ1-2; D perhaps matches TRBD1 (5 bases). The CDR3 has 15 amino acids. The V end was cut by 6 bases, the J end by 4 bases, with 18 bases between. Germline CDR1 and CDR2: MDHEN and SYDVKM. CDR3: CASSAPGRVRYGYTF. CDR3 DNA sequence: TGTGCCAGCAGCGCCCCCGGCAGGGTCCGCTATGGCTACACCTTC.

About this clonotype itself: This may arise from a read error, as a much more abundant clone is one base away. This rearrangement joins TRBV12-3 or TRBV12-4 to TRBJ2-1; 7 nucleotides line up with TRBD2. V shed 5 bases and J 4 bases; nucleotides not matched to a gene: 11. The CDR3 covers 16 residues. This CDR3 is CASSPRPAGPYNEQFF. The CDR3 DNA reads TGTGCCAGCAGTCCCCGGCCAGCGGGACCTTACAATGAGCAGTTCTTC.

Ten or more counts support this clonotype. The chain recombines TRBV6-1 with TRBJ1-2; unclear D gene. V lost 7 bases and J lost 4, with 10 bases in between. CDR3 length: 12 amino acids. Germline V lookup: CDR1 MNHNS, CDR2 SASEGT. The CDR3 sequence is CASTQTGYGYTF. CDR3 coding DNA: TGTGCCAGCACCCAAACGGGCTATGGCTACACCTTC.

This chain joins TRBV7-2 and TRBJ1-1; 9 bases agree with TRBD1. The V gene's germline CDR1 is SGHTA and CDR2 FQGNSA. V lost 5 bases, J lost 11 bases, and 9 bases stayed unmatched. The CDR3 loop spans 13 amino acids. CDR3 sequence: CASSKQGADRAFF. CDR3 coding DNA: TGTGCCAGCAGCAAACAGGGGGCTGACCGTGCTTTCTTT.

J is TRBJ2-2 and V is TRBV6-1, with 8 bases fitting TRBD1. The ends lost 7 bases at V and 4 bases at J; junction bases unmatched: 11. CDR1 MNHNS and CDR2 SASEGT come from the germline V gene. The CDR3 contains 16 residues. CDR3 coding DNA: TGTGCCAGCATTAGACCAGGGGGCGCGGGCACCGGGGAGCTGTTTTTT. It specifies CASIRPGGAGTGELFF.

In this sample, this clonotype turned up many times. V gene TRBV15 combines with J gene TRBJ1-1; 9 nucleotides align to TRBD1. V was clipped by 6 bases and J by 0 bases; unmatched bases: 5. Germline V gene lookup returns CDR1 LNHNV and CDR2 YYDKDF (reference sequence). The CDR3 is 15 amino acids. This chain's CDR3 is CATRTDRGMNTEAFF. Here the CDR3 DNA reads TGTGCCACCAGAACCGACAGGGGGATGAACACTGAAGCTTTCTTT.

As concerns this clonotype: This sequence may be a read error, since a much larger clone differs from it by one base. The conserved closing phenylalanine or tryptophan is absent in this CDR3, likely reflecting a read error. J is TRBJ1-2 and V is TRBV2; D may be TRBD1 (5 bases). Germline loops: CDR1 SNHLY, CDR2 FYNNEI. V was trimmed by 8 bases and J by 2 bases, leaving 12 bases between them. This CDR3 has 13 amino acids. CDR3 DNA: TGTGCCAGCCATCCTCAGGGAAACTATGGCTACACCCTC. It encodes CASHPQGNYGYTL.

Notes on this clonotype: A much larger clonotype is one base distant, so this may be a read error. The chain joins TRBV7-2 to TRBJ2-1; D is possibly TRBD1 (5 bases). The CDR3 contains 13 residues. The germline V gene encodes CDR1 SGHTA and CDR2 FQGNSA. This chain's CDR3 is CASARQWGDEQLF. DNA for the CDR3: TGTGCCAGCGCCCGCCAATGGGGCGATGAGCAGCTCTTC.

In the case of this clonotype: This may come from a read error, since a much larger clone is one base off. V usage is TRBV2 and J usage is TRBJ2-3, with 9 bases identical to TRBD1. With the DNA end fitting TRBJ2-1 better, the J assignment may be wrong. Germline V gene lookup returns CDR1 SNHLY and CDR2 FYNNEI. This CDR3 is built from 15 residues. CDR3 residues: CASPPQGASNDEQFF. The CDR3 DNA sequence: TGTGCCAGCCCTCCACAGGGGGCTTCGAATGATGAGCAGTTCTTC.

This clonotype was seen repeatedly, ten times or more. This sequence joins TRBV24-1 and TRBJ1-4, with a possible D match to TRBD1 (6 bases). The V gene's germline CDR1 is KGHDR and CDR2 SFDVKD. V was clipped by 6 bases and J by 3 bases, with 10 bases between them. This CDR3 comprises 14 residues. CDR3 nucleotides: TGTGCCACCAGTCTGACAGGAGCTAATGAAAAACTGTTTTTT. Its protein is CATSLTGANEKLFF.

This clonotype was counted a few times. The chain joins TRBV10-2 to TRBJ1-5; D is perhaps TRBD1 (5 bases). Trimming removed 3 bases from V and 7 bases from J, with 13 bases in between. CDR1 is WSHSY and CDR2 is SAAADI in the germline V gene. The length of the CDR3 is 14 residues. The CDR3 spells CASSDGGKFQPQHF. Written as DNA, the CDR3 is TGCGCCAGCAGTGACGGGGGGAAGTTCCAGCCCCAGCATTTT.

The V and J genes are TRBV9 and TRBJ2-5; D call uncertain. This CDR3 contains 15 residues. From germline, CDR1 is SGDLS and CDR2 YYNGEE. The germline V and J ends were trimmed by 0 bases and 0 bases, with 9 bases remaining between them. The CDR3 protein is CASSVAGENQETQYF. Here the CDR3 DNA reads TGTGCCAGCAGCGTAGCTGGAGAAAACCAAGAGACCCAGTACTTC.

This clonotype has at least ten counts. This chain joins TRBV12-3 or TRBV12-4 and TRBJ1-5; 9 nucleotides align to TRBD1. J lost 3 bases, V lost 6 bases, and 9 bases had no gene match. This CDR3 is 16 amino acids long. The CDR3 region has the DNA TGTGCCAGCAGCCCCCCACAGGGGGCGATCAATCAGCCCCAGCATTTT. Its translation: CASSPPQGAINQPQHF.

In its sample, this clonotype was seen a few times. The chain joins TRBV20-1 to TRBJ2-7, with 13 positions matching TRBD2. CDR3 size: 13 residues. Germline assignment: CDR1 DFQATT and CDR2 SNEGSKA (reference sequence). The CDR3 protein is CRFGTSGTYEQYF. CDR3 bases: TGCAGATTTGGGACTAGCGGGACCTACGAGCAGTACTTC.

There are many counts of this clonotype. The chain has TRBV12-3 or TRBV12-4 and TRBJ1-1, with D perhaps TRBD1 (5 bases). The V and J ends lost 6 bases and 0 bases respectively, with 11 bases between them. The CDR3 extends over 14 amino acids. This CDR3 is CASRFGDLNTEAFF. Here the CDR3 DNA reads TGTGCCAGCAGGTTCGGGGACCTGAACACTGAAGCTTTCTTT.

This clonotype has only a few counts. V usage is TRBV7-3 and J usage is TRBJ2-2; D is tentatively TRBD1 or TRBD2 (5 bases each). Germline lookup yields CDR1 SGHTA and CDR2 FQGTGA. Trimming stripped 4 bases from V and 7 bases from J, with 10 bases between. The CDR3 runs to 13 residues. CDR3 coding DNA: TGTGCCAGCAGCTGGGGGTCCGGCGGGGAGCTGTTTTTT. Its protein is CASSWGSGGELFF.

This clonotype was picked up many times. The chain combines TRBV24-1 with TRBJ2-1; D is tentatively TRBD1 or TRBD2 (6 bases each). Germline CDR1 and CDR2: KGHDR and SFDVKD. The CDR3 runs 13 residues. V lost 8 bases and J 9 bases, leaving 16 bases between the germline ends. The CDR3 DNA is TGTGCCACCATGAGAGTACAGGGAGGTGAGCAGTTCTTC. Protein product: CATMRVQGGEQFF.

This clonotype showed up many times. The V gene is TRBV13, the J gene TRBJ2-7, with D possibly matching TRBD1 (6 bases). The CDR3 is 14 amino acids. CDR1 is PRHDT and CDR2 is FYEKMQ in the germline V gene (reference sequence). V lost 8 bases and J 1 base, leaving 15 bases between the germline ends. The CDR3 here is CASRQGIWSYEQYF. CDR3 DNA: TGTGCCAGCCGCCAGGGGATATGGTCCTACGAGCAGTACTTC.

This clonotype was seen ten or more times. DNA of the CDR3: TGTGCCAGCAGCCCCGGGGGACCCACTGAAGCTTTCTTT. Translating gives CASSPGGPTEAFF. The V call is TRBV7-3, the J call TRBJ1-1; weak D call: TRBD1 (5 bases). In germline, CDR1 is SGHTA, CDR2 FQGTGA. Trimming left V 5 bases short and J 4 bases short, with 11 bases between. The CDR3 consists of 13 residues.